This T cell receptor beta chain was profiled in a study of cytomegalovirus exposure and HLA in healthy donors. Whole-study findings and limits: Most TCR sequences proved rare, with some public TCRs found in many donors.

With regard to this clone: Antigen unknown.

The PCR was carried out with 60 Vbeta primers and 13 Jbeta primers. Only in-frame clones appear in the TCRdb table, and some are missing; sequencing was by immunoSEQ multiplex PCR. The repertoire table contains about 50,000 clones. CDR1 SGHTS and CDR2 YDEGEE come from the germline V gene. CDR3 length: 14 residues. The V end was cut by 0 bases, the J end by 4 bases, with 10 bases between. The chain joins TRBV5-8 to TRBJ1-1; a weak D match, TRBD1 (6 bases). The receptor's source is a woman between 18 and 29 years old in good health and CMV-seronegative. Sequenced material: PBMCs. CDR3 nucleotides: TGTGCCAGCAGCTTGGACCAGGGGCTCACTGAAGCTTTCTTT. Translating gives CASSLDQGLTEAFF.